This TCR beta chain is drawn from a study of T-cell reconstitution after alpha-beta-depleted transplantation in children listed by TCRdb under 2016. As for the study more broadly: T-cell immune reconstitution after TCRalphabeta/CD19-depleted allogeneic hematopoietic cell transplantation in children was quantitatively tracked in the study by means of TCR repertoire profiling.

About this clonotype itself: No antigen is known for it. With a much larger clone just one base away, this may be a read error.

Receptor amplification or capture employed PCR. TCRdb shows the sequencer as Illumina HiSeq 2500. To normalize quantification of the TCRbeta repertoire, the TCR libraries were built with molecular barcoding that relied on unique molecular identifiers. Using fastp trimming at Q25 and MiXCR clonotype assembly, TCRdb reanalyzed the public sequencing data and kept in-frame beta chains. Here each entry gathers all rows of one CDR3 protein and keeps the most common genes and DNA. The sample table holds hundreds of thousands of distinct CDR3 sequences, of which 11% were seen once. The ten largest clones add up to 20% to 30% of the sample. CDR3 length: 13 amino acids, cysteine to phenylalanine. Only CDR3 DNA is held: 39 bases, read in frame from base 1. Per the germline V gene, SGHVS is the CDR1 and FQNEAQ is the CDR2. The treatment or condition tag for this specimen amounts to: allogeneic hematopoietic cell transplantation with graft depleted of TCRalphabeta T cells and CD19 B cells. The transplant recipients were children given TCRalphabeta/CD19-depleted allogeneic hematopoietic cell grafts.

Overall study outcomes, separate from this receptor: Over subsequent months, a decline in hyperexpanded clone frequencies was noted, and after one year, T-cell counts and TCRbeta diversity were mostly ascribed to newly produced T cells. In some patients, high TCRbeta diversity at day 60 was attributed to recipient T cells and intrathymic progenitors that had survived conditioning. The apparently early recovery of alphabetaT-cell counts about two months after transplant reportedly depended on only several hundred rapidly expanded clones that came from non-depleted graft cells.

The source was peripheral blood, collected 180 days after TCRalphabeta/CD19-depleted stem cell transplant. The receptor was derived from a male patient between 2 and 10 years old who had a stem cell transplant for chronic granulomatous disease, so the T cells may come from the graft donor. This chain joins TRBV7-8 to TRBJ2-7; TRBD2 is a weak D gene call, 6 bases matching. The CDR3 region has the sequence CASSPGLLYKQYF. The DNA sequence is given as TGTGCCAGCAGTCCGGGACTCCTCTACAAGCAGTACTTC.